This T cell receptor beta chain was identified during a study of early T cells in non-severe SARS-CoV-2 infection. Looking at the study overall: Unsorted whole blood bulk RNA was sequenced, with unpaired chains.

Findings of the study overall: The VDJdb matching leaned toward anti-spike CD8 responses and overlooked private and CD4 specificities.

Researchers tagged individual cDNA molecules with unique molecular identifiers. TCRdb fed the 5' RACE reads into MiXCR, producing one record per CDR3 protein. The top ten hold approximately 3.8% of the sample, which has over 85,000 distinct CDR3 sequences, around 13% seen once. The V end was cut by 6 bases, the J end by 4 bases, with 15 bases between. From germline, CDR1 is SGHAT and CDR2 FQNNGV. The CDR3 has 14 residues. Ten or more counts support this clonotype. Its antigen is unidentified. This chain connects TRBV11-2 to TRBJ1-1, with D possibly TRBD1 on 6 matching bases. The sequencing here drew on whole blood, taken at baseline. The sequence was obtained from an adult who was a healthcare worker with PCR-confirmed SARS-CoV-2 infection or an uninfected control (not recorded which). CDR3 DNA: TGTGCCAGCAGTGCCCCAGGGGTGGCCACTGAAGCTTTCTTT. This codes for CASSAPGVATEAFF.